The 26 T cell receptor beta chains presented below share a single source sample, sequenced in a study of blood T cell repertoires in COVID-19. Clones were sequenced by immunoSEQ multiplex PCR, and TCRdb holds only the in-frame ones, with some missing. This table has approximately 280,000 clones, approximately 83% appearing once. The specimen sequenced was peripheral blood. These TCRs come from a woman in her sixties or seventies with acute or convalescent COVID-19.

The chain couples TRBV3-1 (or the pseudogene TRBV3-2) to TRBJ1-4; D call uncertain. The length of the CDR3 is 11 residues. The ends were cut back, 8 bases at V and 6 bases at J, with 7 bases in the middle. The V gene's germline CDR1 is LGHDT and CDR2 YNNKEL (reference sequence). CDR3 nucleotides: TGTGCCAGCGGCCCCGATGAAAAACTGTTTTTT. It yields the protein CASGPDEKLFF.

The chain joins TRBV12-3 or TRBV12-4 to TRBJ1-1; weak D call: TRBD1 (5 bases). The V end was cut by 6 bases, the J end by 12 bases, with 20 bases between. This CDR3 is built from 13 residues. The CDR3: CASRGGGLEKTFF. CDR3 sequence (DNA): TGTGCCAGCAGGGGCGGGGGACTGGAGAAAACTTTCTTT.

V gene TRBV6-5 combines with J gene TRBJ2-1; perhaps TRBD2 as D (6 bases). The germline gives CDR1 MNHEY, CDR2 SVGAGI. The length of the CDR3 is 15 residues. Trimming took off 6 bases at V and 9 bases at J, with 21 bases between the two ends. DNA of the CDR3: TGTGCCAGCAGACCGAGCCCCGGGACTGGAGGTGAGCAGTTCTTC. This codes for CASRPSPGTGGEQFF.

The V and J genes are TRBV3-1 (or the pseudogene TRBV3-2) and TRBJ1-1; 8 bases line up with TRBD1. CDR3 size: 16 residues. After removal of 4 bases from V and 1 base from J, the junction contained 8 bases not matched to a gene. Germline CDR1 is LGHDT and CDR2 is YNNKEL (reference sequence). The CDR3 coding sequence is TGTGCCAGCAGCCGCACATCCGGGACAGGGAACACTGAAGCTTTCTTT. This sequence encodes CASSRTSGTGNTEAFF.

The chain employs TRBV6-5 and TRBJ2-7; 7 positions agree with TRBD2. With 6 bases clipped from V and 3 bases from J, the junction kept 5 bases outside the gene matches. CDR3 length equals 13 residues. Germline CDR1 MNHEY, CDR2 SVGAGI. This CDR3 reads CASSTSAHYEQYF. CDR3 nucleotide sequence: TGTGCCAGCAGCACTAGCGCCCACTACGAGCAGTACTTC.

For the CDR3, the DNA is TGTGCCAGCATTCGGGACAGGGTTATAGGATCACCCCTCCACTTT. It is translated as CASIRDRVIGSPLHF. The chain links TRBV6-5 to TRBJ1-6, with 9 bases lining up with TRBD1. The ends lost 7 bases at V and 10 bases at J; junction bases unmatched: 11. CDR1 and CDR2 (germline): MNHEY, SVGAGI. This CDR3 contains 15 residues.

The chain carries TRBV5-4 and TRBJ2-5; weak D call: TRBD1 (5 bases). Deletions cut 4 bases from V and 4 bases from J, with 20 bases between. This CDR3 contains 16 residues. The germline V gene encodes CDR1 SGHNT and CDR2 YYREEE (reference sequence). This CDR3 reads CASSPTLAGKPETQYF. CDR3 in DNA: TGTGCCAGCAGCCCGACCTTGGCAGGGAAGCCAGAGACCCAGTACTTC.

The gene calls are TRBV5-1 and TRBJ2-1; 12 bases are a match to TRBD2. With V trimmed by 4 bases and J by 9 bases, 8 bases remained unmatched. The CDR3 is 15 residues long. Germline CDR1 reads SGHRS; CDR2 reads YFSETQ. In nucleotides, the CDR3 is TGCGCCAGCAGCCCTAGCGGGGGGGCTTTTGTTGAGCAGTTCTTC. As protein: CASSPSGGAFVEQFF.

The DNA for the CDR3 is TGCGCCAGCAGCTTGCAAGTAGCGGGGGGTGATGAGCAGTTCTTC. Translation: CASSLQVAGGDEQFF. The V gene is TRBV5-1, the J gene TRBJ2-1, with 10 bases that match TRBD2. Trimming removed 1 base from V and 8 bases from J; junction bases left unmatched: 6. CDR1 and CDR2 from the germline V gene are SGHRS and YFSETQ. This CDR3 has 15 residues.

The DNA for the CDR3 is TGTGCCACCAGTGATGCGGGACAGGGCAAAAACATTCAGTACTTC. It specifies CATSDAGQGKNIQYF. This rearrangement joins TRBV24-1 to TRBJ2-4; the match to TRBD1 covers 9 bases. CDR3 length equals 15 residues. In germline, CDR1 is KGHDR, CDR2 SFDVKD. The J segment lost 3 bases and the V segment lost 3 bases, leaving 2 bases of the junction unmatched.

This sequence joins TRBV5-6 and TRBJ2-2; TRBD1 agrees at 8 bases. The ends lost 5 bases at V and 4 bases at J; junction bases unmatched: 7. Per germline, CDR1 SGHDT and CDR2 YYEEEE. This CDR3 has 15 amino acids. In DNA, the CDR3 is TGTGCCAGCAGGCAGACAGGGGCGAGCACCGGGGAGCTGTTTTTT. Its protein is CASRQTGASTGELFF. Full variable domain (remainder filled in from reference TRBV5-6 and TRBJ2-2): DAGVTQSPTHLIKTRGQQVTLRCSPKSGHDTVSWYQQALGQGPQFIFQYYEEEERQRGNFPDRFSGHQFPNYSSELNVNALLLGDSALYLCASRQTGASTGELFFGEGSRLTVL.

This clone appeared a few times. The gene calls are TRBV19 and TRBJ2-1; TRBD1 agrees at 9 bases. The CDR3 totals 14 residues. V was pared by 4 bases and J by 7 bases, with 5 bases of the junction left unmatched. Germline V lookup: CDR1 LNHDA, CDR2 SQIVND (reference sequence). The CDR3 DNA sequence: TGTGCCAGTAGTAGGGACAGGGTGGATAATGAGCAGTTCTTC. Encoded protein: CASSRDRVDNEQFF. The complete variable domain, with remaining parts taken from reference TRBV19 and TRBJ2-1, reads DGGITQSPKYLFRKEGQNVTLSCEQNLNHDAMYWYRQDPGQGLRLIYYSQIVNDFQKGDIAEGYSVSREKKESFPLTVTSAQKNPTAFYLCASSRDRVDNEQFFGPGTRLTVL.

This chain links TRBV7-8 with TRBJ2-1, with 9 bases matching TRBD1. The CDR3 consists of 15 residues. From germline, CDR1 is SGHVS and CDR2 FQNEAQ. With V trimmed by 4 bases and J by 7 bases, 8 bases remained unmatched. CDR3 DNA: TGTGCCAGCAGCTCACAGGGGGCGTTTAGGAATGAGCAGTTCTTC. Translating gives CASSSQGAFRNEQFF.

The genes are TRBV5-1 and TRBJ2-1; TRBD2 aligns across 11 bases. Germline V gives CDR1 SGHRS, CDR2 YFSETQ. The CDR3 has 18 residues. The junction had 7 bases not matched to a gene; V was cut back by 0 bases and J by 2 bases. The CDR3 is CASSLGLAGGFTYNEQFF. The CDR3 DNA reads TGCGCCAGCAGCTTGGGGCTAGCGGGGGGTTTTACCTACAATGAGCAGTTCTTC.

CDR3 coding DNA: TGCGCCAGCAGCCAGCGCGGGGTTACCTACGAGCAGTACTTC. Its translation is CASSQRGVTYEQYF. This chain uses TRBV5-1 with TRBJ2-7; tentatively, D is TRBD2 (6 bases). Germline V CDR1 and CDR2: SGHRS, YFSETQ. The germline V and J ends were trimmed by 4 bases and 2 bases, with 13 bases remaining between them. The CDR3 is 14 residues long.

The rearrangement joins TRBV5-1 to TRBJ2-2; 8 bases match TRBD1. Germline trimming cut 0 bases from V and 6 bases from J; bases unmatched to any gene: 7. The length of the CDR3 is 16 residues. Germline values: CDR1 SGHRS, CDR2 YFSETQ. Written as DNA, the CDR3 is TGCGCCAGCAGCTTGGATCCAGGGGGCCTTGCCGGGGAGCTGTTTTTT. It is translated as CASSLDPGGLAGELFF.

The chain links TRBV5-1 to TRBJ2-5, with a weak D call TRBD2 (5 bases). Trimming pared 3 bases from V and 5 bases from J, leaving 14 bases between. This CDR3 region has 14 residues. Germline V lookup: CDR1 SGHRS, CDR2 YFSETQ. CDR3: CASSSATRGETQYF. CDR3 in DNA: TGCGCCAGCAGCTCCGCTACTAGAGGCGAGACCCAGTACTTC.

V is TRBV3-1 (or the pseudogene TRBV3-2) and J is TRBJ2-3; D is uncertain. Germline CDR1 and CDR2: LGHDT and YNNKEL (reference sequence). The V end was cut by 4 bases, the J end by 4 bases, with 18 bases between. The CDR3 has 16 amino acids. The CDR3 is CASSPRLRGLADTQYF. The CDR3, as DNA: TGTGCCAGCAGCCCCCGTTTGAGAGGTCTGGCAGATACGCAGTATTTT.

V is TRBV3-1 (or the pseudogene TRBV3-2) and J is TRBJ1-1; D possibly corresponds to TRBD1 (5 bases). This CDR3 contains 13 residues. Trimming removed 2 bases from V and 10 bases from J, with 14 bases in between. Per germline, CDR1 LGHDT and CDR2 YNNKEL (reference sequence). CDR3 DNA: TGTGCCAGCAGCCAACAATCGGGACTAAGAGCTTTCTTT. Its protein is CASSQQSGLRAFF.

V gene TRBV7-2 combines with J gene TRBJ1-1, with 7 bases lining up with TRBD1. This CDR3 contains 15 residues. Germline CDR1 reads SGHTA; CDR2 reads FQGNSA. The V segment lost 6 bases and the J segment 0 bases; nucleotides outside the gene matches: 7. The CDR3 DNA sequence: TGTGCCAGCAGACGGGGACAGAGGATGAACACTGAAGCTTTCTTT. Encoded protein: CASRRGQRMNTEAFF.

V is TRBV14 and J is TRBJ1-1; tentative D call: TRBD1 (6 bases). Trimming cost V 4 bases and J 8 bases, with 14 bases left between them. This CDR3 has 13 amino acids. Germline CDR1 reads SGHDN; CDR2 reads FVKESK. The CDR3 sequence is CASSPEMRGEAFF. The CDR3 DNA reads TGTGCCAGCAGCCCGGAGATGAGGGGGGAAGCTTTCTTT.

The chain recombines TRBV2 with TRBJ1-2; D possibly corresponds to TRBD1 (6 bases). The CDR3 is made up of 12 amino acids. Trimming removed 8 bases from V and 6 bases from J, with 13 bases in between. Per the germline V gene, CDR1 is SNHLY and CDR2 is FYNNEI. The CDR3 DNA reads TGTGCCAGCCGTGGGGGGCTTGATGGCTACACCTTC. This codes for CASRGGLDGYTF.

This rearrangement joins TRBV12-5 to TRBJ1-1; the D is unclear. Germline V gene sequence: CDR1 LGHNT, CDR2 FRNRAP. The CDR3 has 15 amino acids. Between the trimmed V and J ends, which lost 3 bases and 1 base, there was a span of 12 bases. The CDR3 region has the DNA TGTGCTAGTGGTTTCCTTCACCGACAGAACACTGAAGCTTTCTTT. The encoded protein is CASGFLHRQNTEAFF.

Written as DNA, the CDR3 is TGTGCCAGCAGCCCCGACTTGAACACTGAAGCTTTCTTT. Encoded protein: CASSPDLNTEAFF. The chain is built from TRBV3-1 (or the pseudogene TRBV3-2) and TRBJ1-1; D gene unclear. The CDR3 loop spans 13 amino acids. V lost 4 bases to trimming and J lost 0 bases, with 6 bases between them. Per germline, CDR1 LGHDT and CDR2 YNNKEL (reference sequence).

The chain has TRBV3-1 (or the pseudogene TRBV3-2) and TRBJ1-4; D gene unclear. V was clipped by 4 bases and J by 5 bases, with 8 bases between them. Germline V lookup: CDR1 LGHDT, CDR2 YNNKEL (reference sequence). This CDR3 is built from 13 residues. CDR3 protein: CASSLLRNEKLFF. CDR3 DNA sequence: TGTGCCAGCAGCCTCCTTCGGAATGAAAAACTGTTTTTT.

This clone was picked up a small number of times. This rearrangement joins TRBV2 to TRBJ1-1, with D uncertain. Trimming cost V 7 bases and J 1 base, with 10 bases left between them. Germline CDR1 SNHLY, CDR2 FYNNEI. The CDR3 has 13 residues. The CDR3 protein is CASILTANTEAFF. The CDR3 region has the DNA TGTGCCAGCATACTTACTGCGAACACTGAAGCTTTCTTT.